These 9 T cell receptor beta chains were sequenced from one sample in a study of cytomegalovirus exposure and HLA in healthy donors. It was with 60 Vbeta and 13 Jbeta primers that the PCR ran. The table came from immunoSEQ multiplex PCR; TCRdb's copy has only in-frame clones and leaves some out. The top ten clones hold 7% to 9.5% of a sample with tens of thousands of clones, about 68% of them seen once. The sequenced sample consisted of PBMCs. Receptors originate from a young woman in good health and CMV-seropositive.

This chain connects TRBV7-8 to TRBJ1-1; D is unresolved. V was clipped by 4 bases and J by 3 bases, with 18 bases between them. The CDR3 covers 16 residues. The germline gives CDR1 SGHVS, CDR2 FQNEAQ. In DNA form, the CDR3 reads TGTGCCAGCAGCTCTACGGAGGGTCCATTGGACACTGAAGCTTTCTTT. Its translation is CASSSTEGPLDTEAFF.

The chain combines TRBV29-1 with TRBJ2-7, with TRBD2 identical over 7 bases. Germline V gene data show CDR1 as SQVTM and CDR2 as ANQGSEA. CDR3 length equals 14 residues. With 6 bases clipped from V and 2 bases from J, the junction kept 10 bases outside the gene matches. The CDR3 is CSVATSKNTYEQYF. In DNA form, the CDR3 reads TGCAGCGTAGCGACTAGCAAGAATACCTACGAGCAGTACTTC.

About this clone: Germline is not matched at one junction end, which may reflect a read error. The V call is TRBV7-7, the J call TRBJ2-1, with TRBD2 matching 7 bases. This CDR3 is built from 13 residues. Germline loops: CDR1 SSHAT, CDR2 FNYEAQ (reference sequence). For the CDR3, the DNA is TGTGCTAGCAGCTTGGGGGAGGGGTATGAGCAGTTCTTC. It specifies CASSLGEGYEQFF.

The chain carries TRBV6-1 and TRBJ1-1, with no clear D. Germline CDR1 reads MNHNS; CDR2 reads SASEGT. V was clipped by 1 base and J by 4 bases, with 10 bases between them. The CDR3 is 14 amino acids. CDR3 sequence: CASSEVLGSTEAFF. The DNA of the CDR3 is TGTGCCAGCAGTGAAGTACTTGGGAGCACTGAAGCTTTCTTT.

The chain recombines TRBV6-1 with TRBJ2-5; D is unresolved. V dropped 3 bases and J dropped 3 bases, with 11 bases sitting between them. Germline CDR1 MNHNS, CDR2 SASEGT. The CDR3 is made up of 14 amino acids. CDR3 DNA sequence: TGTGCCAGCAGTGAGGTAGCTCAAAAAGAGACCCAGTACTTC. Translating it yields CASSEVAQKETQYF.

The V and J genes are TRBV9 and TRBJ2-1, with 8 bases matching TRBD2. The CDR3 runs 15 residues. Trimming removed 2 bases from V and 6 bases from J; junction bases left unmatched: 7. CDR1 is SGDLS and CDR2 is YYNGEE in the germline V gene. The CDR3 DNA reads TGTGCCAGCAGCGTTAGCGGGATCTCCGGCAATGAGCAGTTCTTC. Amino acid sequence: CASSVSGISGNEQFF.

The chain has TRBV10-1 and TRBJ2-7; D perhaps matches TRBD1 (6 bases). Germline V lookup: CDR1 WNHNN, CDR2 SYGVQD (reference sequence). The CDR3 is 16 residues long. Deletions cut 7 bases from V and 5 bases from J, with 24 bases between. The CDR3 sequence is CASTNPLQGIRNEQYF. The CDR3, as DNA: TGCGCCAGCACCAACCCCCTACAGGGTATCCGGAACGAGCAGTACTTC.

The chain joins TRBV25-1 to TRBJ2-4, with 7 bases fitting TRBD2. Germline trimming cut 3 bases from V and 9 bases from J; bases unmatched to any gene: 8. The CDR3 loop spans 14 amino acids. Germline V gene lookup returns CDR1 MGHDK and CDR2 SYGVNS. CDR3 coding DNA: TGTGCCAGCAGTGAGTTTGGGGGAGGGACCATTCAGTACTTC. Translating gives CASSEFGGGTIQYF.

The J gene is TRBJ2-5, the V gene TRBV10-3; 8 nucleotides match TRBD1. The CDR3 has 14 amino acids. J lost 4 bases, V lost 2 bases, and 3 bases had no gene match. Germline V lookup: CDR1 ENHRY, CDR2 SYGVKD. The CDR3 is CAISEGDRGETQYF. The CDR3 nucleotides are TGTGCCATCAGTGAGGGAGACAGGGGAGAGACCCAGTACTTC.